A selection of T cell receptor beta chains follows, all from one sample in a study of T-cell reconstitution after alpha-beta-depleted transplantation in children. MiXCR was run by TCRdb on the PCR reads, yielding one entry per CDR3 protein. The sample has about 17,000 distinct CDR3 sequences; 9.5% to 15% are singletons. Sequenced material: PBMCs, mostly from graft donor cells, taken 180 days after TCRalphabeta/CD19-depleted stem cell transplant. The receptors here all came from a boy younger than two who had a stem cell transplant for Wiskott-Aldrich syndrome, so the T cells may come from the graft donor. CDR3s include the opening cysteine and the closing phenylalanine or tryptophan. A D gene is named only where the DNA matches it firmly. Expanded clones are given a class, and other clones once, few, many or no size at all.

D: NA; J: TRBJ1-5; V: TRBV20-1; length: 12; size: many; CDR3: CSARDQSSPQHF; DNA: TGCAGTGCTAGAGATCAGAGTTCTCCCCAGCATTTT
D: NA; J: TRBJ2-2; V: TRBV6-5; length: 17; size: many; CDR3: CASGWQRAHANTGELFF; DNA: TGTGCCAGCGGTTGGCAGCGGGCCCACGCGAACACCGGGGAGCTGTTTTTT
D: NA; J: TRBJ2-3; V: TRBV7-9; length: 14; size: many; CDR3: CASSLAHGTDTQYF; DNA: TGTGCCAGCAGCTTAGCCCACGGCACAGATACGCAGTATTTT
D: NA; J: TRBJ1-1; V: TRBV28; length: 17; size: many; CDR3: CASSLWKWAGLNTEAFF; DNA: TGTGCCAGCAGTTTATGGAAGTGGGCAGGGCTGAACACTGAAGCTTTCTTT
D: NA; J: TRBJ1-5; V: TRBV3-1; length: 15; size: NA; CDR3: CASSHGAGGNQPQHF; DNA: TGTGCCAGCAGCCATGGGGCAGGGGGCAATCAGCCCCAGCATTTT
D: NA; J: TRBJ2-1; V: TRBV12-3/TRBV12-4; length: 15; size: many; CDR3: CASSFRRGLDNEQFF; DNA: TGTGCCAGCAGTTTCCGCAGGGGTTTAGACAATGAGCAGTTCTTC
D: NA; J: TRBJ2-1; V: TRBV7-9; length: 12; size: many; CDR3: CASSLDWDEQFF; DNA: TGTGCCAGCAGTCTCGACTGGGATGAGCAGTTCTTC
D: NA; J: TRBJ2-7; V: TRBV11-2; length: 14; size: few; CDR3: CASSLWGLNYEQYF; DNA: TGTGCCAGCAGTTTATGGGGCCTTAATTACGAGCAGTACTTC
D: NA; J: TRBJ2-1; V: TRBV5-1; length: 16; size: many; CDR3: CASSLAPSGGFNEQFF; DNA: TGCGCCAGCAGCTTGGCCCCCTCCGGGGGATTCAATGAGCAGTTCTTC
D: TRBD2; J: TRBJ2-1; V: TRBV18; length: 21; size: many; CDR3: CASSPLRLPGTSGSSYNEQFF; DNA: TGTGCCAGCTCACCATTAAGATTACCCGGCACTAGCGGGAGCTCCTACAATGAGCAGTTCTTC
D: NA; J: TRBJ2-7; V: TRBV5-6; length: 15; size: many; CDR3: CASSLYRDVGYEQYF; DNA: TGTGCCAGCAGCTTGTACAGGGACGTGGGCTACGAGCAGTACTTC
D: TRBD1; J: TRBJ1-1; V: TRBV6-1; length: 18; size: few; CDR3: CASSEMIAWGTGIPEAFF; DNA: TGTGCCAGCAGTGAAATGATAGCCTGGGGGACAGGGATCCCTGAAGCTTTCTTT
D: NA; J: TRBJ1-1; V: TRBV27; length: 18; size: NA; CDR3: CASSPITPRGGVNTEAFF; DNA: TGTGCCAGCAGTCCAATCACCCCTCGGGGGGGAGTGAACACTGAAGCTTTCTTT